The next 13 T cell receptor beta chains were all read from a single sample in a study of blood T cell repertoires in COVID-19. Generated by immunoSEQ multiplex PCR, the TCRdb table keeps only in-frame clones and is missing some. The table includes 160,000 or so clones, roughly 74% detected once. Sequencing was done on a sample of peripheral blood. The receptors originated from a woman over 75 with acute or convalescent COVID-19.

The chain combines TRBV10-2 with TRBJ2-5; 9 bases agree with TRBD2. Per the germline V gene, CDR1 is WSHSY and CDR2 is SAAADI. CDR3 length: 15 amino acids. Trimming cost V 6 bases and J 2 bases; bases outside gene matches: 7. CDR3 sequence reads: CASSVSGGDQETQYF. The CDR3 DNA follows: TGCGCCAGCAGCGTTAGCGGGGGCGATCAAGAGACCCAGTACTTC.

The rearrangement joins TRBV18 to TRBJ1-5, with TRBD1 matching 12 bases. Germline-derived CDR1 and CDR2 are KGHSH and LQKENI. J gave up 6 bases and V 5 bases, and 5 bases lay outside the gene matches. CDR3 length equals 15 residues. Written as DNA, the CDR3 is TGTGCCAGCTCAGGGGGACAGGGGGCTGTTCAGCCCCAGCATTTT. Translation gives CASSGGQGAVQPQHF.

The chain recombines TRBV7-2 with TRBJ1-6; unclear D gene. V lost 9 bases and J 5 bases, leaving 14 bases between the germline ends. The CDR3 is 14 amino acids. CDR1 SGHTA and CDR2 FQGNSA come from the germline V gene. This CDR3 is CASPEGRDNSPLHF. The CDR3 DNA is TGTGCCAGTCCTGAGGGTCGAGATAATTCACCCCTCCACTTT.

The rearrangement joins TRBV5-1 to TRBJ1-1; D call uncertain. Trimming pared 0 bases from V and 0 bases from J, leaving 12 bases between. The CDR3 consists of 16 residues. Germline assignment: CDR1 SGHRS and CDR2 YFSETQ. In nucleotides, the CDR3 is TGCGCCAGCAGCTTGGGGGCCTTGGGCATGAACACTGAAGCTTTCTTT. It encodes CASSLGALGMNTEAFF.

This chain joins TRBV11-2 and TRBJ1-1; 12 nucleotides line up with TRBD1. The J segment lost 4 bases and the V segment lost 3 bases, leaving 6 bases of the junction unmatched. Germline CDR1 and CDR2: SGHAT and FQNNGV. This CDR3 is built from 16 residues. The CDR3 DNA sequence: TGTGCCAGCAGCTTGGGACAGGGGGCTCAAAGCACTGAAGCTTTCTTT. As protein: CASSLGQGAQSTEAFF. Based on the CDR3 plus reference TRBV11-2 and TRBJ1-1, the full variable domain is EAGVAQSPRYKIIEKRQSVAFWCNPISGHATLYWYQQILGQGPKLLIQFQNNGVVDDSQLPKDRFSAERLKGVDSTLKIQPAKLEDSAVYLCASSLGQGAQSTEAFFGQGTRLTVV.

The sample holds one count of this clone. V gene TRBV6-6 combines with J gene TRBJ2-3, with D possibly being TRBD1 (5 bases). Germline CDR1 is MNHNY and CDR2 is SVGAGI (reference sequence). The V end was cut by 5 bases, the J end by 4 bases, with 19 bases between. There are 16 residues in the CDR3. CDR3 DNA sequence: TGTGCCAGCAGTCGCCGACAGCTCAGATTAGCAGATACGCAGTATTTT. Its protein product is CASSRRQLRLADTQYF.

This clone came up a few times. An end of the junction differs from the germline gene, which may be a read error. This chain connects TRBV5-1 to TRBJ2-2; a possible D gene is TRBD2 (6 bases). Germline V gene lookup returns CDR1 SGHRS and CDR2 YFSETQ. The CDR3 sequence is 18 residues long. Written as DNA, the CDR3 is TGCGCCAGCAGCCCGCCACCGTTCCGATCTACCAAAAACGGGGGGCTGTTTTTT. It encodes CASSPPPFRSTKNGGLFF.

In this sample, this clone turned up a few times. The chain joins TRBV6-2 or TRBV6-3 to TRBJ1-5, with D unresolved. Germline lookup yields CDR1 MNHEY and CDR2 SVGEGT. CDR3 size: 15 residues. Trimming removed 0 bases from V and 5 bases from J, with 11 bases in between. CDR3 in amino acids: CASSYSFARDQPQHF. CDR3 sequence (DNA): TGTGCCAGCAGTTACTCCTTCGCACGGGATCAGCCCCAGCATTTT.

In nucleotides, the CDR3 is TGTGCCAGCAGCTTACTAACTAGCGGGTTAGAGACCCAGTACTTC. Protein: CASSLLTSGLETQYF. This sequence joins TRBV11-2 and TRBJ2-5; TRBD2 agrees at 9 bases. Germline values: CDR1 SGHAT, CDR2 FQNNGV. The junction had 5 bases not matched to a gene; V was cut back by 2 bases and J by 4 bases. CDR3 length: 15 residues.

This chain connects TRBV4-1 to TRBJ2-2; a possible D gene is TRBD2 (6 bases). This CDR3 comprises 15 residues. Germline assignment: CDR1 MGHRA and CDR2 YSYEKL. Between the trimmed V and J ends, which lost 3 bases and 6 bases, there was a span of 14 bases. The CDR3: CASSQAAGFPGELFF. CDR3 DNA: TGCGCCAGCAGCCAGGCGGCGGGGTTCCCCGGGGAGCTGTTTTTT.

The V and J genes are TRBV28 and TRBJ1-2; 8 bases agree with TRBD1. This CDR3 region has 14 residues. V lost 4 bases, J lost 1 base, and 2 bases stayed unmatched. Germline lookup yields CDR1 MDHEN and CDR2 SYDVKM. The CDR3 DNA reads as TGTGCCAGCAGTTACGGACAGGGTAACTATGGCTACACCTTC. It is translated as CASSYGQGNYGYTF.

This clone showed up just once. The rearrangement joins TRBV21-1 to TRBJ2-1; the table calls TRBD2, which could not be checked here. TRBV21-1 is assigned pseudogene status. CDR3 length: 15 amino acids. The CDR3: CASSMERESYNEQFF. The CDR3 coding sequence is TGTGCCAGCAGCATGGAGCGGGAGTCCTACAATGAGCAGTTCTTC.

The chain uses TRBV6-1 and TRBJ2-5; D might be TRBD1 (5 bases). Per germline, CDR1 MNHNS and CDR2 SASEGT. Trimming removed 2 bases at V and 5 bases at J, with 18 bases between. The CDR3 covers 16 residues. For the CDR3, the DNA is TGTGCCAGCAGTGAACTAATTGGGCAGGGCGGCGAGACCCAGTACTTC. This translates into CASSELIGQGGETQYF.